The 22 T cell receptor beta chains presented below share a single source sample, sequenced in a study of blood T cell repertoires in COVID-19. TCRdb keeps only in-frame clones here, not all; method: immunoSEQ multiplex PCR. The sample consists of 55,000 to 75,000 clones, almost 85% of them appearing once. Source material: peripheral blood. All receptors derive from a man aged 55 to 69 with COVID-19, enrolled during active disease.

V is TRBV6-1 and J is TRBJ1-1; the D is unclear. The length of the CDR3 is 14 residues. Germline CDR1 MNHNS, CDR2 SASEGT. V lost 2 bases and J lost 0, with 7 bases in between. The chain's CDR3 is CASSEQRVNTEAFF. CDR3 DNA sequence: TGTGCCAGCAGTGAACAGCGGGTGAACACTGAAGCTTTCTTT.

J is TRBJ2-5 and V is TRBV11-2, with TRBD1 matching over 10 bases. V was clipped by 5 bases and J by 5 bases; unmatched bases: 14. Germline V CDR1 and CDR2: SGHAT, FQNNGV. The CDR3 has 17 amino acids. CDR3 DNA: TGTGCCAGCAGCCGCTACAGACCGGGACAGGGGCAGGAGACCCAGTACTTC. Encoded protein: CASSRYRPGQGQETQYF.

This clone was observed a handful of times. The chain combines TRBV7-9 with TRBJ1-1, with 7 bases matching TRBD1. V gave up 5 bases and J gave up 0 bases; unmatched junction bases: 6. The CDR3 has 15 residues. Germline lookup yields CDR1 SEHNR and CDR2 FQNEAQ (reference sequence). This CDR3 reads CASSLGTVMNTEAFF. The DNA of the CDR3 is TGTGCCAGCAGCCTAGGGACAGTCATGAACACTGAAGCTTTCTTT.

The chain uses TRBV19 and TRBJ2-1; 9 bases map to TRBD2. J was trimmed by 1 base and V by 5 bases; bases with no gene match: 6. This CDR3 has 16 residues. Per the germline V gene, CDR1 is LNHDA and CDR2 is SQIVND (reference sequence). CDR3 in DNA: TGTGCCAGTAGTTCCATTAGCGGGAGTTCCTACAATGAGCAGTTCTTC. Residues: CASSSISGSSYNEQFF. Complete variable domain (other parts from reference TRBV19 and TRBJ2-1): DGGITQSPKYLFRKEGQNVTLSCEQNLNHDAMYWYRQDPGQGLRLIYYSQIVNDFQKGDIAEGYSVSREKKESFPLTVTSAQKNPTAFYLCASSSISGSSYNEQFFGPGTRLTVL.

The chain couples TRBV6-1 to TRBJ2-7, with a tentative D call TRBD1 (5 bases). Trimming shortened V by 2 bases and J by 0 bases, and 14 bases separated the two germline ends. The CDR3 consists of 16 residues. Germline assignment: CDR1 MNHNS and CDR2 SASEGT. The CDR3 protein is CASSENWEQASYEQYF. The CDR3 DNA is TGTGCCAGCAGTGAAAATTGGGAACAGGCCTCCTACGAGCAGTACTTC.

The CDR3 DNA reads TGTGCCATCAGCCCGGGACAGGGGGCTACTGAAGCTTTCTTT. It translates to CAISPGQGATEAFF. The genes are TRBV10-3 and TRBJ1-1; 12 positions match TRBD1. This CDR3 region has 14 residues. Germline V CDR1 and CDR2: ENHRY, SYGVKD. The trim removed 6 bases at V and 5 bases at J, leaving 4 bases unmatched.

This chain uses TRBV5-6 with TRBJ2-1; 10 nucleotides line up with TRBD2. Germline CDR1 is SGHDT and CDR2 is YYEEEE. The CDR3 covers 14 residues. Trimming removed 5 bases from V and 8 bases from J; junction bases left unmatched: 7. CDR3 coding DNA: TGTGCCAGCAGACCTAGCGGGAGTTTCTATGAGCAGTTCTTC. Protein sequence: CASRPSGSFYEQFF.

This clone was found a few times. The rearrangement joins TRBV10-3 to TRBJ1-6; D is possibly TRBD1 (6 bases). Germline V gene lookup returns CDR1 ENHRY and CDR2 SYGVKD. Trimming stripped 4 bases from V and 7 bases from J, with 14 bases between. This CDR3 spans 15 amino acids. In nucleotides, the CDR3 is TGTGCCATCAGTGGAATCGGCAGGGGAAATTCACCCCTCCACTTT. Amino acids: CAISGIGRGNSPLHF.

This clone was seen more than once but under ten times. The V call is TRBV19, the J call TRBJ2-3, with 8 bases lining up with TRBD2. The CDR3 spans 14 residues. Germline V gene data show CDR1 as LNHDA and CDR2 as SQIVND (reference sequence). Unmatched junction bases numbered 7, after V lost 6 bases and J lost 5 bases. CDR3 bases: TGTGCCAGTAGGTCCGGGGGGGTTGGAGATACGCAGTATTTT. Its translation is CASRSGGVGDTQYF.

In its sample, this clone was seen once. The chain couples TRBV18 to TRBJ2-7; maybe TRBD2 (5 bases). CDR1 is KGHSH and CDR2 is LQKENI in the germline V gene. Trimming shortened V by 1 base and J by 1 base, and 11 bases separated the two germline ends. The CDR3 runs to 15 residues. CDR3 residues: CASSPLGELSYEQYF. CDR3 coding DNA: TGTGCCAGCTCACCACTTGGGGAGTTGTCCTACGAGCAGTACTTC.

This clone was counted a few times. The chain joins TRBV3-1 (or the pseudogene TRBV3-2) to TRBJ2-1; 8 positions match TRBD2. The CDR3 spans 14 residues. Trimming cost V 6 bases and J 8 bases; bases outside gene matches: 9. Germline V lookup: CDR1 LGHDT, CDR2 YNNKEL (reference sequence). The CDR3 nucleotides read TGTGCCAGCAGTTTCAGCGGGAGACTGTATGAGCAGTTCTTC. It is translated as CASSFSGRLYEQFF.

V is TRBV12-5 and J is TRBJ1-4; 9 bases are a match to TRBD1. The CDR3 sequence is 16 residues long. Germline assignment: CDR1 LGHNT and CDR2 FRNRAP. After removal of 9 bases from V and 7 bases from J, the junction contained 15 bases not matched to a gene. CDR3: CARRTGQGCRGEKLFF. The CDR3 DNA is TGTGCTAGACGGACGGGACAGGGTTGCCGGGGTGAAAAACTGTTTTTT.

This chain links TRBV4-2 with TRBJ1-2, with D tentatively TRBD1 (5 bases). V was pared by 1 base and J by 0 bases, with 15 bases between. This CDR3 comprises 17 residues. Per the germline V gene, CDR1 is LGHNA and CDR2 is YNFKEQ. This chain's CDR3 is CASSQGWLRDSNYGYTF. The DNA for the CDR3 is TGTGCCAGCAGCCAAGGGTGGCTCAGGGACTCTAACTATGGCTACACCTTC.

This clone was detected ten times or more. The chain combines TRBV30 with TRBJ1-2, with a tentative D call TRBD1 (6 bases). The germline gives CDR1 GTSNPN, CDR2 SVGIG (reference sequence). Trimming removed 0 bases from V and 7 bases from J, with 9 bases in between. CDR3 length equals 12 residues. CDR3 sequence reads: CAWSVIGGGYTF. The CDR3 bases are TGTGCCTGGAGTGTTATAGGGGGTGGCTACACCTTC.

The rearrangement joins TRBV5-1 to TRBJ1-6, with D maybe TRBD1 (6 bases). Deletions cut 5 bases from V and 8 bases from J, with 17 bases between. The CDR3 is 15 amino acids. Germline loops: CDR1 SGHRS, CDR2 YFSETQ. CDR3 bases: TGCGCCAGCAGTGGTCCCGGGACAATGGATTCACCCCTCCACTTT. It specifies CASSGPGTMDSPLHF.

The V gene is TRBV28, the J gene TRBJ1-6; tentative D call: TRBD1 (6 bases). This CDR3 has 14 residues. Germline V lookup: CDR1 MDHEN, CDR2 SYDVKM. The V end lost 2 bases, the J end lost 8 bases, and 10 bases lay between the germline ends. This CDR3 is CASSLGGADSPLHF. The CDR3, as DNA: TGTGCCAGCAGTTTAGGGGGCGCAGATTCACCCCTCCACTTT.

The chain has TRBV7-3 and TRBJ2-7; 9 bases are shared with TRBD2. Germline V gene data show CDR1 as SGHTA and CDR2 as FQGTGA. CDR3 size: 17 residues. V lost 0 bases and J lost 0; bases outside the gene matches: 6. CDR3 coding DNA: TGTGCCAGCAGCTTAACTAGCGGGGGTGTCGGCTCCTACGAGCAGTACTTC. Encoded protein: CASSLTSGGVGSYEQYF.

The chain recombines TRBV27 with TRBJ2-7; tentatively, D is TRBD1 (6 bases). CDR1 is MNHEY, CDR2 SMNVEV, per germline (reference sequence). With 3 bases removed from V and 6 bases from J, the gap between germline ends came to 15 bases. The CDR3 has 14 amino acids. The CDR3 coding sequence is TGTGCCAGCAGTTTGAGAGGGGGTGGAGGCGAGCAGTACTTC. Protein: CASSLRGGGGEQYF.

This clone was counted once. The chain uses TRBV18 and TRBJ1-5; D not resolved. Trimming shortened V by 3 bases and J by 0 bases, and 9 bases separated the two germline ends. Germline CDR1 reads KGHSH; CDR2 reads LQKENI. The CDR3 runs 15 residues. The CDR3 reads CASSPGIDSNQPQHF. CDR3 DNA sequence: TGTGCCAGCTCACCGGGCATCGATAGCAATCAGCCCCAGCATTTT.

This clone came up once. The chain joins TRBV18 to TRBJ1-1; TRBD1 agrees at 8 bases. The CDR3 consists of 16 residues. The junction had 6 bases not matched to a gene; V was cut back by 0 bases and J by 3 bases. The germline V gene encodes CDR1 KGHSH and CDR2 LQKENI. CDR3 residues: CASSPPQGAVYTEAFF. For the CDR3, the DNA is TGTGCCAGCTCACCACCCCAGGGGGCCGTCTACACTGAAGCTTTCTTT.

This chain connects TRBV28 to TRBJ1-5, with 9 positions matching TRBD1. CDR1 and CDR2 from the germline V gene are MDHEN and SYDVKM. This CDR3 has 15 amino acids. Germline trimming cut 2 bases from V and 5 bases from J; bases unmatched to any gene: 4. CDR3 protein: CASSLPTGGHQPQHF. In nucleotides, the CDR3 is TGTGCCAGCAGTTTACCTACAGGGGGCCATCAGCCCCAGCATTTT.

The genes are TRBV27 and TRBJ2-1, with 9 bases identical to TRBD1. Germline lookup yields CDR1 MNHEY and CDR2 SMNVEV (reference sequence). V lost 3 bases, J lost 7 bases, and 7 bases stayed unmatched. There are 15 residues in the CDR3. The CDR3 nucleotides are TGTGCCAGCAGTTTGTACCGGGACAGGGTTAATGAGCAGTTCTTC. Translating gives CASSLYRDRVNEQFF.